The 32 T cell receptor beta chains presented below share a single source sample, sequenced in a study of blood T cell repertoires in COVID-19. The data were produced by immunoSEQ multiplex PCR, yet TCRdb's version contains in-frame clones alone and is incomplete. The table lists tens of thousands of clones, roughly 88% of them singletons. Material: peripheral blood. The receptors here all came from a man aged 45-65 years with active COVID-19.

This chain links TRBV2 with TRBJ2-1, with 7 bases identical to TRBD2. V dropped 6 bases and J dropped 9; count of bases not matched to a gene: 11. This CDR3 has 14 amino acids. Germline assignment: CDR1 SNHLY and CDR2 FYNNEI. DNA of the CDR3: TGTGCCAGCAGGATTGAGGGACTAATCACTGAGCAGTTCTTC. Protein sequence: CASRIEGLITEQFF.

This chain links TRBV2 with TRBJ2-5; tentatively, D is TRBD2 (5 bases). The CDR3 length is 13 residues. Germline V gene sequence: CDR1 SNHLY, CDR2 FYNNEI. Trimming shortened V by 6 bases and J by 5 bases, and 13 bases separated the two germline ends. DNA of the CDR3: TGTGCCAGCAGAACGGACGGAGGTGAGACCCAGTACTTC. It translates to CASRTDGGETQYF. Full variable domain (remainder filled in from reference TRBV2 and TRBJ2-5): EPEVTQTPSHQVTQMGQEVILRCVPISNHLYFYWYRQILGQKVEFLVSFYNNEISEKSEIFDDQFSVERPDGSNFTLKIRSTKLEDSAMYFCASRTDGGETQYFGPGTRLLVL.

The rearrangement uses TRBV5-1 and TRBJ1-5; 10 bases are shared with TRBD1. This CDR3 contains 14 residues. Germline loops: CDR1 SGHRS, CDR2 YFSETQ. The J segment lost 6 bases and the V segment lost 8 bases, leaving 8 bases of the junction unmatched. CDR3 coding DNA: TGCGCCAGGTCCCAAAGGACAGGGGGTCAGCCCCAGCATTTT. Translated: CARSQRTGGQPQHF.

The V call is TRBV2, the J call TRBJ2-2; 9 bases fit TRBD1. Per germline, CDR1 SNHLY and CDR2 FYNNEI. This CDR3 region has 14 residues. V shed 7 bases, J shed 2 bases, and the junction held 2 bases outside the gene matches. The CDR3 here is CASKGQGNTGELFF. The CDR3 nucleotides are TGTGCCAGCAAGGGACAGGGAAACACCGGGGAGCTGTTTTTT.

J is TRBJ2-3 and V is TRBV7-9; D might be TRBD2 (6 bases). With 2 bases removed from V and 5 bases from J, the gap between germline ends came to 11 bases. Germline V gives CDR1 SEHNR, CDR2 FQNEAQ (reference sequence). The CDR3 covers 14 residues. CDR3 sequence (DNA): TGTGCCAGCAGCTTAACAGCGGGTGGAGATACGCAGTATTTT. It encodes CASSLTAGGDTQYF.

V usage is TRBV15 and J usage is TRBJ1-6; D is ambiguous. The germline V gene has CDR1 LNHNV and CDR2 YYDKDF (reference sequence). Trimming left V 0 bases short and J 7 bases short, with 10 bases between. The CDR3 is 15 amino acids. The CDR3 loop is CATSRDPPRNSPLHF. CDR3 nucleotide sequence: TGTGCCACCAGCAGAGACCCCCCCCGGAATTCACCCCTCCACTTT.

The chain uses TRBV29-1 and TRBJ2-1; 11 bases align to TRBD2. CDR3 size: 10 residues. Germline values: CDR1 SQVTM, CDR2 ANQGSEA. Trimming took 5 bases from V and 16 from J; bases not matched to a gene: 4. The CDR3 DNA follows: TGCAGCGTTTTTAGCGGGAGGGATTTCTTC. Translating gives CSVFSGRDFF.

The chain uses TRBV6-2 or TRBV6-3 and TRBJ2-5; 11 nucleotides line up with TRBD2. Germline-derived CDR1 and CDR2 are MNHEY and SVGEGT. The CDR3 consists of 17 residues. The V segment lost 2 bases and the J segment 5 bases; nucleotides outside the gene matches: 10. The CDR3 loop is CASSYRSSGGRWETQYF. The CDR3 coding sequence is TGTGCCAGCAGTTACCGATCTAGCGGGGGGAGGTGGGAGACCCAGTACTTC.

The CDR3: CASSRWSNEKLFF. DNA of the CDR3: TGTGCCAGCAGCCGGTGGTCTAATGAAAAACTGTTTTTT. The V call is TRBV5-6, the J call TRBJ1-4, with D unresolved. Trimming pared 4 bases from V and 3 bases from J, leaving 7 bases between. This CDR3 contains 13 residues. The germline V gene encodes CDR1 SGHDT and CDR2 YYEEEE.

J is TRBJ2-3 and V is TRBV7-2; 9 bases line up with TRBD2. There are 16 residues in the CDR3. CDR1 is SGHTA and CDR2 is FQGNSA in the germline V gene. V shed 10 bases, J shed 5 bases, and the junction held 16 bases outside the gene matches. CDR3 in amino acids: CATALKGGGGGDTQYF. CDR3 DNA: TGTGCCACCGCTCTTAAAGGCGGGGGGGGAGGAGATACGCAGTATTTT. Supplemented by reference TRBV7-2 and TRBJ2-3, the full variable domain reads GAGVSQSPSNKVTEKGKDVELRCDPISGHTALYWYRQSLGQGLEFLIYFQGNSAPDKSGLPSDRFSAERTGGSVSTLTIQRTQQEDSAVYLCATALKGGGGGDTQYFGPGTRLTVL.

This clone came up a few times. J is TRBJ2-7 and V is TRBV6-5; the match to TRBD1 covers 8 bases. Per the germline V gene, CDR1 is MNHEY and CDR2 is SVGAGI. The CDR3 has 15 amino acids. V lost 0 bases, J lost 5 bases, and 6 bases stayed unmatched. The CDR3 reads CASSYSGQASNEQYF. For the CDR3, the DNA is TGTGCCAGCAGTTACTCGGGACAGGCATCAAACGAGCAGTACTTC.

There are a few counts of this clone. The rearrangement joins TRBV5-5 to TRBJ2-7; 9 positions match TRBD2. The J segment lost 2 bases and the V segment lost 4 bases, leaving 10 bases of the junction unmatched. This CDR3 spans 16 amino acids. CDR1 SGHKS and CDR2 YYEKEE come from the germline V gene (reference sequence). This CDR3 reads CASSPAGGAPTYEQYV. In DNA form, the CDR3 reads TGTGCCAGCAGCCCGGCGGGGGGGGCGCCGACCTACGAGCAGTACGTC.

The CDR3, as DNA: TGTGCCAGTATACAGGGTACGAACACTGAAGCTTTCTTT. It specifies CASIQGTNTEAFF. The chain employs TRBV2 and TRBJ1-1; TRBD1 is a possible D gene (6 bases). CDR1 and CDR2 (germline): SNHLY, FYNNEI. V lost 9 bases and J lost 1, with 12 bases in between. The CDR3 has 13 residues.

The CDR3 bases are TGCGCCAGCAGATGGACAGGGGGCCAGCAAGAGACCCAGTACTTC. Translating gives CASRWTGGQQETQYF. The chain joins TRBV5-1 to TRBJ2-5; 11 bases line up with TRBD1. The CDR3 covers 15 residues. Germline-derived CDR1 and CDR2 are SGHRS and YFSETQ. J lost 2 bases, V lost 5 bases, and 5 bases had no gene match.

Concerning this clone itself: At one boundary the junction diverges from the germline segment, which might be a read error. The chain carries TRBV6-2 or TRBV6-3 and TRBJ1-5; 10 bases map to TRBD1. This CDR3 spans 15 amino acids. Germline loops: CDR1 MNHEY, CDR2 SVGEGT. For the CDR3, the DNA is TGTGCCAGCAGTTCCACGACAGGGGGCAACCAGCCCCAGCATTTT. Translated: CASSSTTGGNQPQHF.

This clone was observed a single time. This chain joins TRBV6-2 or TRBV6-3 and TRBJ2-2; D is perhaps TRBD2 (5 bases). The CDR3 consists of 15 residues. The germline V gene has CDR1 MNHEY and CDR2 SVGEGT. With 8 bases removed from V and 5 bases from J, the gap between germline ends came to 18 bases. CDR3 in DNA: TGTGCCAGCGGCCAAACACCCCCGGGGACCGGGGAGCTGTTTTTT. It codes for CASGQTPPGTGELFF.

The chain joins TRBV7-9 to TRBJ1-1; D is possibly TRBD1 (5 bases). Germline V lookup: CDR1 SEHNR, CDR2 FQNEAQ (reference sequence). The V end lost 5 bases, the J end lost 9 bases, and 16 bases lay between the germline ends. The CDR3 spans 13 residues. CDR3 nucleotides: TGTGCCAGCAGCGCCGCTTTTGGGGCTAAAGCTTTCTTT. The encoded protein is CASSAAFGAKAFF.

This rearrangement joins TRBV7-9 to TRBJ2-3; D is perhaps TRBD1 (6 bases). The CDR3 sequence is 15 residues long. From germline, CDR1 is SEHNR and CDR2 FQNEAQ (reference sequence). V lost 3 bases to trimming and J lost 2 bases, with 12 bases between them. CDR3 amino acids: CASSFAQGLTDTQYF. The CDR3 coding sequence is TGTGCCAGCAGCTTCGCCCAGGGGCTCACAGATACGCAGTATTTT.

The CDR3, as DNA: TGTGCCAGCAGTCAACCGACAGGGAAGGTCCGAGAGACCCAGTACTTC. Its protein product is CASSQPTGKVRETQYF. The chain carries TRBV6-2 or TRBV6-3 and TRBJ2-5, with TRBD1 matching over 7 bases. This CDR3 region has 16 residues. From germline, CDR1 is MNHEY and CDR2 SVGEGT. V lost 5 bases, J lost 4 bases, and 13 bases stayed unmatched.

This clone was seen a single time. This rearrangement joins TRBV5-1 to TRBJ2-1; 9 bases match TRBD2. The CDR3 is made up of 15 amino acids. Germline V lookup: CDR1 SGHRS, CDR2 YFSETQ. Trimming took 2 bases from V and 1 from J; bases not matched to a gene: 1. The CDR3 coding sequence is TGCGCCAGCAGCTTTAGCGGGAGTTCCTACAATGAGCAGTTCTTC. Encoded protein: CASSFSGSSYNEQFF.

The J gene is TRBJ2-3, the V gene TRBV7-3; D is perhaps TRBD1 (5 bases). Germline V gene data show CDR1 as SGHTA and CDR2 as FQGTGA. The CDR3 totals 14 residues. Deletions cut 1 base from V and 2 bases from J, with 7 bases between. The CDR3 DNA reads as TGTGCCAGCAGCTTAAAGGACATCACAGATACGCAGTATTTT. This encodes CASSLKDITDTQYF.

The chain employs TRBV5-4 and TRBJ1-2; D is unclear. Germline CDR1 SGHNT, CDR2 YYREEE (reference sequence). V lost 1 base and J 7 bases, leaving 17 bases between the germline ends. This CDR3 has 15 amino acids. CDR3 nucleotides: TGTGCCAGCAGCTTGCTGGTCAGGCCCCGTAGTGGCTACACCTTC. It specifies CASSLLVRPRSGYTF.

The chain uses TRBV6-5 and TRBJ1-6, with D perhaps TRBD1 (5 bases). Trimming shortened V by 0 bases and J by 10 bases, and 10 bases separated the two germline ends. Germline V lookup: CDR1 MNHEY, CDR2 SVGAGI. The CDR3 runs 14 residues. Here the CDR3 reads CASSYSAGWSPLHF. The CDR3 DNA reads as TGTGCCAGCAGTTACTCGGCAGGGTGGTCACCCCTCCACTTT.

The chain links TRBV2 to TRBJ1-1, with D possibly TRBD1 on 6 matching bases. This CDR3 is built from 14 residues. CDR1 is SNHLY and CDR2 is FYNNEI in the germline V gene. Deletions cut 4 bases from V and 6 bases from J, with 15 bases between. CDR3 in DNA: TGTGCCAGCAGTGTCCCAAGGGGGAATTCTGAAGCTTTCTTT. This sequence encodes CASSVPRGNSEAFF.

This clone was seen only a few times. V and J are TRBV27 and TRBJ2-4; no clear D. Germline V CDR1 and CDR2: MNHEY, SMNVEV (reference sequence). Trimming shortened V by 8 bases and J by 1 base, and 9 bases separated the two germline ends. CDR3 size: 13 residues. CDR3 coding DNA: TGTGCCAGCGGTAGACTGGCCAAAAACATTCAGTACTTC. It encodes CASGRLAKNIQYF.

The chain links TRBV7-9 to TRBJ1-6; the D gene is possibly TRBD1 (6 bases). CDR1 and CDR2 from the germline V gene are SEHNR and FQNEAQ (reference sequence). V was shortened by 5 bases and J by 7 bases, with 12 bases between the two germline ends. The CDR3 extends over 14 amino acids. The CDR3 nucleotides read TGTGCCAGCAGCACCGGACAGCCAAATTCACCCCTCCACTTT. Protein sequence: CASSTGQPNSPLHF.

This chain uses TRBV15 with TRBJ2-3; 10 bases are a match to TRBD2. Germline values: CDR1 LNHNV, CDR2 YYDKDF (reference sequence). The CDR3 extends over 17 amino acids. Trimming cost V 3 bases and J 2 bases; bases outside gene matches: 8. CDR3 sequence: CATSRPGLADVTDTQYF. CDR3 bases: TGTGCCACCAGCAGGCCCGGACTAGCGGATGTCACAGATACGCAGTATTTT.

This chain uses TRBV24-1 with TRBJ2-7; D is possibly TRBD1 (5 bases). Deletions cut 4 bases from V and 2 bases from J, with 11 bases between. Germline lookup yields CDR1 KGHDR and CDR2 SFDVKD. CDR3 size: 14 residues. The CDR3 spells CATSDQDSPYEQYV. CDR3 bases: TGTGCCACCAGTGACCAAGACAGCCCCTACGAGCAGTACGTC.

This clone appeared a single time. This chain connects TRBV7-8 to TRBJ1-5, with TRBD1 as a possible D gene (5 bases). Germline V gives CDR1 SGHVS, CDR2 FQNEAQ. V was clipped by 5 bases and J by 9 bases, with 20 bases between them. This CDR3 has 15 residues. The CDR3 protein is CASSPRVGGLRPQHF. The CDR3 nucleotides read TGTGCCAGCAGCCCCAGAGTCGGGGGGTTGCGGCCCCAGCATTTT. Using reference TRBV7-8 and TRBJ1-5 for the parts outside the CDR3, the full variable domain is GAGVSQSPRYKVAKRGQDVALRCDPISGHVSLFWYQQALGQGPEFLTYFQNEAQLDKSGLPSDRFFAERPEGSVSTLKIQRTQQEDSAVYLCASSPRVGGLRPQHFGDGTRLSIL.

The chain links TRBV19 to TRBJ1-2; 7 nucleotides match TRBD1. CDR1 LNHDA and CDR2 SQIVND come from the germline V gene (reference sequence). The CDR3 runs to 13 residues. With V trimmed by 6 bases and J by 7 bases, 8 bases remained unmatched. CDR3 DNA sequence: TGTGCCAGTAGGGACGACAGGGTGGCTGGCTACACCTTC. As protein: CASRDDRVAGYTF.

The V and J genes are TRBV7-2 and TRBJ2-7; D ambiguous. Deletions cut 2 bases from V and 1 base from J, with 12 bases between. This CDR3 contains 15 residues. Germline V lookup: CDR1 SGHTA, CDR2 FQGNSA. The DNA of the CDR3 is TGTGCCAGCAGCTTATCTAACACCGGGTCCTACGAGCAGTACGTC. Encoded protein: CASSLSNTGSYEQYV.

This clone has just a few counts. The CDR3 bases are TGTGCCAGCTCACCGGAGCAGGGGGCAAGCAATCAGCCCCAGCATTTT. Residues: CASSPEQGASNQPQHF. This chain uses TRBV18 with TRBJ1-5, with 8 nucleotides matching TRBD1. In germline, CDR1 is KGHSH, CDR2 LQKENI. Losses at the gene ends were 3 bases for V and 1 base for J; bases not matched to a gene: 5. The CDR3 extends over 16 amino acids.